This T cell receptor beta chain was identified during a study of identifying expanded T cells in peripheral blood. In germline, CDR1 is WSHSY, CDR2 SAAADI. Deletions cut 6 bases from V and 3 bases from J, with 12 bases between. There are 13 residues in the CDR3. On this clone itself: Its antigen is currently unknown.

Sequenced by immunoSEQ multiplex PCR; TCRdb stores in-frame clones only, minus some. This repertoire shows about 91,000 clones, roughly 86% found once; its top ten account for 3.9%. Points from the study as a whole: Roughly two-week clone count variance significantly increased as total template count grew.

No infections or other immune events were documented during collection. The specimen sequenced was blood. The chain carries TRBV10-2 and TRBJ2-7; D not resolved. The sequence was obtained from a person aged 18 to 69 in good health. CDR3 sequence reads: CASRDGSRYEQYF. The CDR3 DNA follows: TGCGCCAGCAGGGACGGCTCACGCTACGAGCAGTACTTC.